A selection of T cell receptor beta chains follows, all from one sample in a study of long-term antiretroviral therapy in people with HIV. Generated by immunoSEQ multiplex PCR, the TCRdb table keeps only in-frame clones and is missing some. The table includes around 12,000 clones, approximately 90% detected once. The starting material was unsorted PBMCs, obtained 2.1 years after starting antiretroviral therapy. All receptors come from a woman aged 40 to 50 with HIV. Each CDR3 is given with its conserved first and last residue. The D gene is left open where the match is weak. Only part of the rows carry a size: once, few, many, or a class if the clone is expanded.

>TRBV21-1|NA|12|TRBJ1-2|NA
TGTGCCAGCAGACCGGAGAACTATGGCTACACCTTC
CASRPENYGYTF
>TRBV19|NA|14|TRBJ1-2|TRBD1
TGTGCCAGTAGCGGGGACAGAGCTAACTATGGCTACACCTTC
CASSGDRANYGYTF
>TRBV30|NA|12|TRBJ1-2|NA
TGTGCCTGGAGTACAGGGAACTATGGCTACACCTTC
CAWSTGNYGYTF
>TRBV6-1|NA|14|TRBJ2-1|TRBD1
TGTGCCAGCAGTAAACAGACAGGGTTGAATGAGCAGTTCTTC
CASSKQTGLNEQFF
>TRBV5-1|NA|18|TRBJ2-3|TRBD2
TGCGCCAGCAGCTTGGAAGAAGTAGCGGGGGCTCTCACAGATACGCAGTATTTT
CASSLEEVAGALTDTQYF
>TRBV5-4|NA|16|TRBJ2-1|TRBD1
TGTGCCAGCAGCCAGAGTACGGACAGGGACTCCAATGAGCAGTTCTTC
CASSQSTDRDSNEQFF
>TRBV28|NA|13|TRBJ1-3|NA
TGTGCCAGCAGTTTGTCGGCCGGAAACACCATATATTTT
CASSLSAGNTIYF
>TRBV19|NA|15|TRBJ2-1|TRBD1
TGTGCCAGTAGTATTCGGGACAGGACAAGAGATGAGCAGTTCTTC
CASSIRDRTRDEQFF
>TRBV5-4|NA|14|TRBJ1-2|TRBD1
TGTGCCAGCAGCCAGGGGGGCGGGAACTATGGCTACACCTTC
CASSQGGGNYGYTF
>TRBV30|NA|14|TRBJ1-4|NA
TGTGCCTGGAGTGTATTGGGGATTTATGAAAAACTGTTTTTT
CAWSVLGIYEKLFF
>TRBV7-2|NA|17|TRBJ2-1|NA
TGTGCCAGCAGCTTAGGGAGGCGGGCAGAGATTATCGATGAGCAGTTCTTC
CASSLGRRAEIIDEQFF
>TRBV19|NA|16|TRBJ2-3|TRBD2
TGTGCCAGTACCATACGGTGGGAGCGGGGGGGCGGTACGCAGTATTTT
CASTIRWERGGGTQYF
>TRBV10-3|NA|17|TRBJ2-1|NA
TGTGCCATCAGTGAGCGCGGAGGGGGGGGGTCCTACAATGAGCAGTTCTTC
CAISERGGGGSYNEQFF
>TRBV30|medium-sized|17|TRBJ2-1|TRBD1
TGTGCCTGGAGGCCTCCCGTGCGGGACAGGGCCTCGGCGGTGGCGTTCTTC
CAWRPPVRDRASAVAFF
>TRBV7-2|NA|14|TRBJ2-3|TRBD1
TGTGCCAGCAGCCACGGACAGGGGAAGGATACGCAGTATTTT
CASSHGQGKDTQYF
>TRBV19|NA|12|TRBJ1-5|NA
TGTGCCAGCCGCAGGGGCGAGCAGCCCCAGCATTTT
CASRRGEQPQHF
>TRBV30|once|14|TRBJ2-2|TRBD1
TGTGCCTGGAGCCCGGGACAGGGGGCCGGGGAGCTGTTTTTT
CAWSPGQGAGELFF
>TRBV7-8|NA|18|TRBJ1-4|NA
TGTGCCAGCAGCCGGCCGGGGGGGTCCGGGTCGACTAATGAAAAACTGTTTTTT
CASSRPGGSGSTNEKLFF
>TRBV18|NA|13|TRBJ1-2|NA
TGTGCCAGCTCAGCCGGGGAGAACTATGGCTACACCTTC
CASSAGENYGYTF
>TRBV10-3|NA|12|TRBJ1-2|TRBD1
TGTGCCATCAGCTCGACAGGGGGCGGCTACACCTTC
CAISSTGGGYTF
>TRBV7-8|NA|15|TRBJ1-1|TRBD1
TGTGCCAGCAGCATTCGGACAGGGCTGAACACTGAAGCTTTCTTT
CASSIRTGLNTEAFF
>TRBV11-2|NA|12|TRBJ2-5|NA
TGTGCCAGCAGCCCGGTTAGGGAGACCCAGTACTTC
CASSPVRETQYF
>TRBV27|NA|15|TRBJ2-7|TRBD1
TGTGCCAGCAGTTTATCATCCGGGACAGGCTACGAGCAGTACTTC
CASSLSSGTGYEQYF
>TRBV6-1|once|15|TRBJ1-1|NA
TGTGCCAGCACCAAGATAGAAAGGGACCACACTGAAGCTTTCTTT
CASTKIERDHTEAFF
>TRBV5-5|NA|15|TRBJ1-3|NA
TGTGCCAGCAGCTTGGAACGGGGCTCTGGAAACACCATATATTTT
CASSLERGSGNTIYF
>TRBV30|NA|15|TRBJ1-5|NA
TGTGCCTGGAGTGTACTTATGGGGGGTAATCAGCCCCAGCATTTT
CAWSVLMGGNQPQHF
>TRBV5-1|NA|16|TRBJ1-3|NA
TGCGCCAGCAGCCCACAGGGAAAGGTTACTGGAAACACCATATATTTT
CASSPQGKVTGNTIYF
>TRBV11-2|NA|17|TRBJ2-5|TRBD2
TGTGCCAGCAGCTTAGGTGCACTAGCGGGGGTTGATGAGACCCAGTACTTC
CASSLGALAGVDETQYF
>TRBV2|NA|15|TRBJ1-6|NA
TGTGCCAGCAGTAGGGGGACGACCGCTAATTCACCCCTCCACTTT
CASSRGTTANSPLHF
>TRBV6-5|NA|14|TRBJ2-3|NA
TGTGCCAGCAGCCACCCCGGGGCCGCAGATACGCAGTATTTT
CASSHPGAADTQYF
>TRBV5-1|NA|14|TRBJ2-1|TRBD1
TGCGCCAGCAGCTTGGTGCAGGGGGCGAATGAGCAGTTCTTC
CASSLVQGANEQFF
>TRBV5-4|NA|13|TRBJ1-2|NA
TGTGCCAGCAGCCCCCCAGGATCATCGGGCTACACCTTC
CASSPPGSSGYTF
>TRBV30|NA|15|TRBJ1-5|NA
TGTGCCTGGAGCCCAATGACCGCTAGCAATCAGCCCCAGCATTTT
CAWSPMTASNQPQHF
>TRBV27|NA|14|TRBJ1-5|NA
TGTGCCAGCAGTTTGGGGAGAACAGGGCAGCCCCAGCATTTT
CASSLGRTGQPQHF
>TRBV7-2|NA|17|TRBJ2-3|TRBD2
TGTGCCAGCAGCTTTTGGGCTAGCGGGGGCCGCACAGATACGCAGTATTTT
CASSFWASGGRTDTQYF
>TRBV7-2|NA|16|TRBJ2-7|TRBD1
TGTGCCAGCAGCTTTACCGGGACAGGGGGGTCCTACGAGCAGTACTTC
CASSFTGTGGSYEQYF
>TRBV25-1|NA|15|TRBJ2-7|NA
TGTGCCAGCAGTGCGACACCAAGTACAGCCTACGAGCAGTACTTC
CASSATPSTAYEQYF
>TRBV2|NA|17|TRBJ1-1|TRBD1
TGTGCCAGCATCCCGGGACAGGGGGTGAGGGGGAACACTGAAGCTTTCTTT
CASIPGQGVRGNTEAFF
>TRBV6-1|NA|14|TRBJ2-5|NA
TGTGCCAGCAGTGAAAGAGGGGGGGGAGAGACCCAGTACTTC
CASSERGGGETQYF
>TRBV19|NA|14|TRBJ2-4|NA
TGTGCCAGTAGTATAGGAGGGAGCCAAAACATTCAGTACTTC
CASSIGGSQNIQYF
>TRBV28|NA|14|TRBJ2-7|TRBD2
TGTGCCAGCAGGTGGGGGGGAGGGTCCTACGAGCAGTACTTC
CASRWGGGSYEQYF
>TRBV18|few|13|TRBJ1-5|NA
TGTGCCAGCTCACCAGGGGGGGGACGGCCCCAGCATTTT
CASSPGGGRPQHF
>TRBV7-9|NA|13|TRBJ1-3|NA
TGTGCCAGCAGCCCAGGGACGGTAAACACCATATATTTT
CASSPGTVNTIYF
>TRBV7-6|NA|15|TRBJ2-2|NA
TGTGCCAGCAGCTTAAAAAGGGGGGGCACCGGGGAGCTGTTTTTT
CASSLKRGGTGELFF
>TRBV5-1|NA|14|TRBJ2-7|NA
TGCGCCAGCAGCCCTGGCACCCACTCCTACGAGCAGTACTTC
CASSPGTHSYEQYF
>TRBV7-9|NA|16|TRBJ2-7|NA
TGTGCCAGCAGCTTAATGGCAGGGGAGAGCTCCTACGAGCAGTACTTC
CASSLMAGESSYEQYF
>TRBV6-5|NA|13|TRBJ2-7|NA
TGTGCCAGCAGTTACGGCGACGGCTACGAGCAGTACTTC
CASSYGDGYEQYF
>TRBV25-1|NA|13|TRBJ2-7|NA
TGTGCCAGCAGTGATTGGGGAGAGGACGAGCAGTACTTC
CASSDWGEDEQYF
>TRBV6-1|once|13|TRBJ2-3|TRBD1
TGTGCCACCGGGGACAGGGTAAAAGATACGCAGTATTTT
CATGDRVKDTQYF
>TRBV6-6|NA|15|TRBJ2-5|NA
TGTGCCAGCAGTTACTCGGAGAACAGGGTGGAGACCCAGTACTTC
CASSYSENRVETQYF
>TRBV30|NA|14|TRBJ1-4|NA
TGTGCCTGGAGTGTGTTTGGGGTAGATGAAAAACTGTTTTTT
CAWSVFGVDEKLFF
>TRBV7-2|NA|14|TRBJ1-2|NA
TGTGCCAGCAGCTTCCAGGGAGGCGACTATGGCTACACCTTC
CASSFQGGDYGYTF
>TRBV5-1|NA|18|TRBJ2-3|NA
TGCGCCAGCAGCTTGGCCTCTAGGGGGGCAACTCGCACAGATACGCAGTATTTT
CASSLASRGATRTDTQYF
>TRBV11-3|NA|18|TRBJ1-4|TRBD1
TGTGCCAGCAGGCACACCGGGACAGGGTTTTTCGTAAGTGAAAAACTGTTTTTT
CASRHTGTGFFVSEKLFF
>TRBV28|once|17|TRBJ1-1|TRBD1
TGTGCCAGCAGTTCACCGGGACAGTTAATTATGAACACTGAAGCTTTCTTT
CASSSPGQLIMNTEAFF
>TRBV10-3|NA|13|TRBJ1-2|NA
TGTGCCATCTCCCCCGGGGGTAACTATGGCTACACCTTC
CAISPGGNYGYTF
>TRBV10-3|NA|14|TRBJ2-2|NA
TGTGCCACCGGGACTGAACCGAACACCGGGGAGCTGTTTTTT
CATGTEPNTGELFF
>TRBV7-2|NA|15|TRBJ2-3|TRBD2
TGTGCCAGCAGTTTTAGCGGGGCCCACACAGATACGCAGTATTTT
CASSFSGAHTDTQYF
>TRBV19|NA|15|TRBJ2-7|TRBD1
TGTGCCAGTAGTGGTGGGACAGGCCGTTCTGGCGAGCAGTACTTC
CASSGGTGRSGEQYF
>TRBV5-4|NA|14|TRBJ2-7|TRBD2
TGTGCCAGCAGCCTCCTCCCGGGGGGGGCCGAGCAGTACTTC
CASSLLPGGAEQYF